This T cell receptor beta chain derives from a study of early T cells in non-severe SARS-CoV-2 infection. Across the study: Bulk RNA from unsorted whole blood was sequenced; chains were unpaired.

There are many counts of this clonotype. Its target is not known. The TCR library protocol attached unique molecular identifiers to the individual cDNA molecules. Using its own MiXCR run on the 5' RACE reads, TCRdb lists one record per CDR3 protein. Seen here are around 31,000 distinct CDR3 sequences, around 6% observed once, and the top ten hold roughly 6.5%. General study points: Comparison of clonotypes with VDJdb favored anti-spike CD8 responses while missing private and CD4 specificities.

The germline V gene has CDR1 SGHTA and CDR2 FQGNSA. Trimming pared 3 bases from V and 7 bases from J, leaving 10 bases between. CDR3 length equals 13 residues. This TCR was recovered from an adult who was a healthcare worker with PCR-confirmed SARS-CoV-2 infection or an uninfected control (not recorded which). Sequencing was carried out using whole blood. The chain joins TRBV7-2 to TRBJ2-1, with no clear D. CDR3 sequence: CASSFGPSNEQFF. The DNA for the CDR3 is TGTGCCAGCAGCTTTGGTCCCTCGAATGAGCAGTTCTTC.